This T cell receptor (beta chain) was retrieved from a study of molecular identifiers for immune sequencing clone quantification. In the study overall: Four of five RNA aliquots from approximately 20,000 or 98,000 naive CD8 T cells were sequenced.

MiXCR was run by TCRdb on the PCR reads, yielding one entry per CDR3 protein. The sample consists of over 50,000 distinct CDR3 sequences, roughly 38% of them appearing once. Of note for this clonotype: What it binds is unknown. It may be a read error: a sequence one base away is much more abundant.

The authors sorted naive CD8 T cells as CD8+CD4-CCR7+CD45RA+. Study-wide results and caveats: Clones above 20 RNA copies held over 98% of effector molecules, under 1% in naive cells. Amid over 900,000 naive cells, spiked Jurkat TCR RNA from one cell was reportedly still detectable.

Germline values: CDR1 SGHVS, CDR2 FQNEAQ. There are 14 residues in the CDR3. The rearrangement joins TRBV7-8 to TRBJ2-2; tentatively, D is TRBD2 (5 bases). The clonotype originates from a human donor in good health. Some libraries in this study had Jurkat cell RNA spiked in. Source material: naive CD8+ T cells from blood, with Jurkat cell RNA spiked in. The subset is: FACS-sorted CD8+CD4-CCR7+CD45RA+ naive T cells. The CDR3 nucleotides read TGTGCCAGCAGCCCTATGAAGGGAACCGGGGAGCCGTTTTTT. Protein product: CASSPMKGTGEPFF.